Shown below are 7 T cell receptor beta chains from a single sample sequenced in a study of shared clonotypes between healthy human individuals. The naive CD8 subset, CD45RO-negative cells positively selected for CCR7, excluded terminally differentiated effector memory CD45RA+ cells. The method was immunoSEQ multiplex PCR; TCRdb's version includes in-frame clones alone and lacks a portion of them. The table has about 2 million clones, approximately 95% seen once. Sequenced: naive CD8+ T cells sorted from blood. The receptors originated from a man aged 18 to 29 in good health.

The CDR3 DNA sequence: TGTGCCAGCAGCGAAGAGGGAAACATGAACACTGAAGCTTTCTTT. This gives the protein CASSEEGNMNTEAFF. The chain has TRBV9 and TRBJ1-1, with D uncertain. CDR1 is SGDLS and CDR2 is YYNGEE in the germline V gene. Trimming pared 3 bases from V and 0 bases from J, leaving 12 bases between. CDR3 length: 15 amino acids.

V usage is TRBV4-3 and J usage is TRBJ2-3; TRBD2 might be the D (6 bases). This CDR3 is built from 17 residues. The germline V gene has CDR1 LGHNA and CDR2 YSLEER. V dropped 0 bases and J dropped 2 bases, with 15 bases sitting between them. CDR3 sequence: CASSQDEEGYNTDTQYF. The CDR3 DNA is TGCGCCAGCAGCCAAGATGAGGAGGGATATAACACAGATACGCAGTATTTT.

This chain connects TRBV30 to TRBJ2-7; D unresolved. The ends were cut back, 0 bases at V and 2 bases at J, with 26 bases in the middle. This CDR3 has 19 amino acids. CDR1 and CDR2 from the germline V gene are GTSNPN and SVGIG (reference sequence). CDR3 DNA: TGTGCCTGGAGTGTAATGTTACGGTCGGACGGAAAGATAACCTACGAGCAGTACTTC. It translates to CAWSVMLRSDGKITYEQYF.

The rearrangement links TRBV9 to TRBJ2-4; 8 nucleotides line up with TRBD2. CDR1 is SGDLS and CDR2 is YYNGEE in the germline V gene. This CDR3 spans 14 amino acids. V was pared by 0 bases and J by 4 bases, with 0 bases of the junction left unmatched. CDR3 protein: CASSVASGKNIQYF. In nucleotides, the CDR3 is TGTGCCAGCAGCGTAGCTAGCGGGAAAAACATTCAGTACTTC.

This chain links TRBV9 with TRBJ2-5; D ambiguous. V lost 1 base and J 5 bases, leaving 9 bases between the germline ends. The CDR3 contains 13 residues. Germline V CDR1 and CDR2: SGDLS, YYNGEE. CDR3 sequence (DNA): TGTGCCAGCAGCGTATCCAGCGAGGAGACCCAGTACTTC. This codes for CASSVSSEETQYF. The variable domain in full, with the rest retrieved from reference TRBV9 and TRBJ2-5, is DSGVTQTPKHLITATGQRVTLRCSPRSGDLSVYWYQQSLDQGLQFLIQYYNGEERAKGNILERFSAQQFPDLHSELNLSSLELGDSALYFCASSVSSEETQYFGPGTRLLVL.

This sequence joins TRBV30 and TRBJ2-3, with 7 nucleotides matching TRBD2. The V segment lost 1 base and the J segment 0 bases; nucleotides outside the gene matches: 4. The length of the CDR3 is 15 residues. Per the germline V gene, CDR1 is GTSNPN and CDR2 is SVGIG (reference sequence). CDR3 coding DNA: TGTGCCTGGAGTGGACCGGGAGGAAGCACAGATACGCAGTATTTT. Its protein is CAWSGPGGSTDTQYF.

The chain recombines TRBV2 with TRBJ2-1, with D possibly matching TRBD2 (6 bases). The germline V gene has CDR1 SNHLY and CDR2 FYNNEI. V was cut by 10 bases and J by 5 bases, with 18 bases left in between. The CDR3 runs to 14 residues. The DNA for the CDR3 is TGTGCCACTTTATGGTGGGAGGATAACAATGAGCAGTTCTTC. This gives the protein CATLWWEDNNEQFF.